The rows below give T cell receptor beta chains drawn from one sample of a study of T cell repertoires in cytomegalovirus infection. TCRdb re-analysed the reads in MiXCR, keeping a single row per CDR3 protein. The sample consists of about 530,000 distinct CDR3 sequences, less than 30% of them appearing once. Sample: PBMCs. The receptors originated from a human donor in good health (CMV status not recorded). Some clones in this sample may be carry-over from other donors' samples. The CDR3 runs from the conserved cysteine through the conserved F or W. A D gene is named only where the DNA matches it firmly. A clone size is listed for some rows: how often the clone was seen (once, few, many), or a class if it is expanded.

>.|TRBV19|TRBJ2-7|TRBD2
TGTGCCAGTAGTTCCCGGGGGGGACCGAGCTACGAGCAGTACTTC
CASSSRGGPSYEQYF
>.|TRBV12-3/TRBV12-4|TRBJ2-4|.
TGTGCCAGCAGTTTTCTGGGGGATGGGGCCAAAAACATTCAGTACTTC
CASSFLGDGAKNIQYF
>.|TRBV28|TRBJ1-1|TRBD1
TGTGCCAGCAGTTTAAGGGACAGGCGTGGCACTGAAGCTTTCTTT
CASSLRDRRGTEAFF
>.|TRBV2|TRBJ1-1|.
TGTGCCACCAGTCCGGGGCCATACACTGAAGCTTTCTTT
CATSPGPYTEAFF
>.|TRBV19|TRBJ2-1|.
TGTGCCAGTAGTTCAGAGGTTTGGCAGTTCTTC
CASSSEVWQFF
>many|TRBV7-2|TRBJ2-5|TRBD2
TGTGCCAGCAGCTTAAGACGTCCCCCGAGCGGGAGGCGGCAAGAGACCCAGTACTTC
CASSLRRPPSGRRQETQYF
>many|TRBV7-2|TRBJ2-2|TRBD1
TGTGCCAGCAGCTTAGGGGTCGGTGGGACAGGGTACACCGGGGAGCTGTTTTTT
CASSLGVGGTGYTGELFF
>.|TRBV7-2|TRBJ2-1|.
TGTGCCAGCAAAATCGATAGCGGAGGCTCCTACAATGAGCAGTTCTTC
CASKIDSGGSYNEQFF
>.|TRBV4-1|TRBJ1-2|TRBD1
TGCGCCAGCAGCCAGGAGGCAGGGGGGGACTATGGCTACACCTTC
CASSQEAGGDYGYTF
>few|TRBV10-3|TRBJ2-4|TRBD2
TGTGCCATCAGTGAGGCCGGGACTAGCGGGAGGGCCTCCAAAAACATTCAGTACTTC
CAISEAGTSGRASKNIQYF
>.|TRBV20-1|TRBJ1-3|.
TGCAGTGCTGTAGACACCTCTGGAAACACCATATATTTT
CSAVDTSGNTIYF
>few|TRBV28|TRBJ1-2|.
TGTGCCAGCAGTTTAATAGGTGGCTCAACAGGGAATGGCTACACCTTC
CASSLIGGSTGNGYTF
>few|TRBV20-1|TRBJ1-6|.
TGCAGTGCAGGACTACCGGGGACTCTTTCACCCCTCCACTTT
CSAGLPGTLSPLHF
>few|TRBV6-4|TRBJ2-1|TRBD1
TGTGCCAGCAGTGGGACAGGGGGCTACAATGAGCAGTTCTTC
CASSGTGGYNEQFF
>.|TRBV11-2|TRBJ1-1|.
TGTGCCAGCAGCTTAAGGAGCGCGTCCAACACTGAAGCTTTCTTT
CASSLRSASNTEAFF
>.|TRBV15|TRBJ2-1|TRBD2
TGTGCCACCAGCAGAGAAATGGCTAGCGGAGACTACAATGAGCAGTTCTTC
CATSREMASGDYNEQFF
>.|TRBV19|TRBJ1-1|.
TGTGCCAGTAGTACCCGTAGGGACACTGAAGCTTTCTTT
CASSTRRDTEAFF
>.|TRBV20-1|TRBJ2-7|.
TGCAGTGAGAGGCTCCTCGCCTACGAGCAGTACTTC
CSERLLAYEQYF
>.|TRBV20-1|TRBJ2-2|.
TGCAGTGCTAGAGATAGGGGCTACCACTCCACCGGGGAGCTGTTTTTT
CSARDRGYHSTGELFF
>.|TRBV4-2|TRBJ2-7|TRBD1
TGTGCCAGCAGCCCCGAAGGGGGCGCCGGGAACGAGCAGTACTTC
CASSPEGGAGNEQYF
>.|TRBV28|TRBJ2-3|.
TGTGCCAGCAGTTTGGAGAGTGTGACAGATACGCAGTATTTT
CASSLESVTDTQYF
>.|TRBV5-1|TRBJ2-7|.
TGCGCCAGCAGTTCTGCCCCACAGAGCTCCTACGAGCAGTACTTC
CASSSAPQSSYEQYF
>few|TRBV12-3/TRBV12-4|TRBJ1-5|TRBD1
TGTGCCAGCAGCAGTAGGGGACAGGGAAGGCAGCCCCAGCATTTT
CASSSRGQGRQPQHF
>.|TRBV19|TRBJ1-4|.
TGTGCCAGTACTCCGCAGGGTCCGGTTGAAAAACTGTTTTTT
CASTPQGPVEKLFF
>few|TRBV10-3|TRBJ2-7|.
TGTGCCATCAGTGTCGGGCAGGGGAATACCTACGAGCAGTACTTC
CAISVGQGNTYEQYF
>.|TRBV7-2|TRBJ2-3|.
TGTGCCAGCAGCTTACTTTCGCGGGCGGATACGCAGTATTTT
CASSLLSRADTQYF
>.|TRBV12-3/TRBV12-4|TRBJ2-6|.
TGTGCCAGCAGCCGAGGGGGTCGGGGGGTTGGGGCCAACGTCCTGACTTTC
CASSRGGRGVGANVLTF
>few|TRBV7-9|TRBJ1-1|TRBD1
TGTGCCAGCAGCTTAGCGATGACAGGGGAGACCAACACTGAAGCTTTCTTT
CASSLAMTGETNTEAFF
>.|TRBV5-5|TRBJ2-1|.
TGTGCCAGCAGCGCCTCGGTGGGGTCCTACAATGAGCAGTTCTTC
CASSASVGSYNEQFF
>few|TRBV10-3|TRBJ2-5|TRBD1
TGTGCCATCGGACAGGACCCACGAGAGACCCAGTACTTC
CAIGQDPRETQYF
>.|TRBV28|TRBJ2-1|TRBD2
TGTGCCAGCAGCTCCCAACTGCCTACTAGCGGGAGTTTAGATGAGCAGTTCTTC
CASSSQLPTSGSLDEQFF
>.|TRBV7-7|TRBJ2-3|TRBD2
TGTGCTAGCAGCTTAATTAGCGGGAGCAACCCAGATACGCAGTATTTT
CASSLISGSNPDTQYF
>few|TRBV28|TRBJ2-2|TRBD2
TGTGCCAGCAGTCACCGACTAGCGGGAGGGCGGGACACCGGGGAGCTGTTTTTT
CASSHRLAGGRDTGELFF
>few|TRBV5-1|TRBJ2-5|.
TGCGCCAGCAGCTCTACCGCGGGGCCTATTTCACAAGAGACCCAGTACTTC
CASSSTAGPISQETQYF
>few|TRBV29-1|TRBJ1-2|TRBD1
TGCAGCGTCTGGACAGGCCCCTATGGCTACACCTTC
CSVWTGPYGYTF
>few|TRBV28|TRBJ1-3|TRBD1
TGTGCCAGCAGTTTCGTCAGGGGGCTGATATCCTCTGGAAACACCATATATTTT
CASSFVRGLISSGNTIYF
>few|TRBV11-3|TRBJ2-1|TRBD2
TGTGCCAGCAGCTTAGAGGCGGGAGGGAACAATGAGCAGTTCTTC
CASSLEAGGNNEQFF
>.|TRBV14|TRBJ1-5|.
TGTGCCAGCAGCCAAGGGGGGCGCGGGAGCAATCAGCCCCAGCATTTT
CASSQGGRGSNQPQHF
>.|TRBV5-1|TRBJ2-7|TRBD1
TGCGCCAGCAGCTTGGGGCAGGGGGCGGATGAGCAGTACTTC
CASSLGQGADEQYF
>few|TRBV10-3|TRBJ1-2|TRBD1
TGTGCCATCAGTGAGTCCCACATTACAGGGGCGGGATCATATGGCTACACCTTC
CAISESHITGAGSYGYTF
>.|TRBV11-2|TRBJ1-3|.
TGTGCCAGCAGCTTAGGGTTTTTGTCCGGGCGGAGTTTCGCGAACACCATATATTTT
CASSLGFLSGRSFANTIYF
>few|TRBV5-4|TRBJ1-2|.
TGTGCCAGCACCATCGGAACCCTTATTAACTATGGCTACACCTTC
CASTIGTLINYGYTF
>.|TRBV6-2/TRBV6-3|TRBJ2-1|.
TGTGCCAGCAGTTACCCCCAGATAGGGCGGGACAATGAGCAGTTCTTC
CASSYPQIGRDNEQFF
>few|TRBV10-3|TRBJ2-5|.
TGTGCCATCGGCGGCGAGGCGGAGACCCAGTACTTC
CAIGGEAETQYF
>.|TRBV4-2|TRBJ2-1|TRBD1
TGTGCCAGCAGCCAAGATGGACAGGGCCACAATGAGCAGTTCTTC
CASSQDGQGHNEQFF
>few|TRBV6-5|TRBJ1-1|TRBD1
TGTGCCAGCACCTCGGGACAGCGGAACACTGAAGCTTTCTTT
CASTSGQRNTEAFF
>.|TRBV6-1|TRBJ2-5|TRBD2
TGTGCCAGCAGTGATCCGACTAGCGCCCAAGAGACCCAGTACTTC
CASSDPTSAQETQYF
>.|TRBV7-9|TRBJ1-3|.
TGTGCCAGCAGTTCACCTTGGGTCTCTGGAAACACCATATATTTT
CASSSPWVSGNTIYF
>.|TRBV20-1|TRBJ2-7|.
TGCAGTGCTTTGAGCGGAGGGGGATACGAGCAGTACTTC
CSALSGGGYEQYF
>few|TRBV6-2/TRBV6-3|TRBJ1-5|TRBD1
TGTGCCAGCAAGTGGATGGGACAGGGCAATCAGCCCCAGCATTTT
CASKWMGQGNQPQHF
>.|TRBV7-9|TRBJ2-2|.
TGTGCCAGCAGCTTACGGGAGCCCACGAACACCGGGGAGCTGTTTTTT
CASSLREPTNTGELFF
>few|TRBV7-3|TRBJ2-1|TRBD2
TGTGCCAGCAGGGGAGGACTAGCGGTCTACAATGAGCAGTTCTTC
CASRGGLAVYNEQFF
>.|TRBV7-9|TRBJ2-5|TRBD1
TGTGCCAGCAGCCAAAGGGACAGCCAAGAGACCCAGTACTTC
CASSQRDSQETQYF
>.|TRBV29-1|TRBJ2-5|TRBD1
TGCAGCGGTGGACAGGGGGCGGGGGAGACCCAGTACTTC
CSGGQGAGETQYF